This T cell receptor (beta chain) was found in a study of T cells in Graves' hyperthyroidism and ophthalmopathy. Study-wide points: Researchers found most expanded thyroid clonotypes above 0.001 in blood as well.

This clonotype was seen repeatedly, ten times or more. The antigen is not known. Template material for amplifying TCR beta CDR3 regions consisted of RNA transcripts. A set of HTBI primers served as the primers for a first-round RT-PCR of the TCR CDR3. TCRdb re-derived calls from the multiplex PCR reads in MiXCR, one entry per CDR3 protein. The sample includes 450,000 to 700,000 distinct CDR3 sequences, 40% to 55% of them seen just once. Uncontrolled infection, other autoimmune disease, pregnancy or lactation barred patients from enrollment. Based on clinical symptoms, serum thyroxine and TRAb, thyroid ultrasound and orbital computed tomography, diagnoses were reached. The receptor's source is an adult woman with Graves' disease, either hyperthyroidism or ophthalmopathy (not recorded which). The sequenced sample consisted of peripheral blood or thyroid tissue (not recorded which).

As DNA, the CDR3 is TGCGCCAGCAGCCAAGGGACTAGCGGGAAAATCTCCTACGAGCAGTACTTC. Encoded protein: CASSQGTSGKISYEQYF. The J gene is TRBJ2-7, the V gene TRBV4-1; 12 nucleotides match TRBD2. This CDR3 contains 17 residues. V lost 1 base and J lost 0; bases outside the gene matches: 4. Germline V gives CDR1 MGHRA, CDR2 YSYEKL.